This T cell receptor (beta chain) was found in a study of shared clonotypes between healthy human individuals. Study overall: Every donor yielded three CD4 naive, three CD4 memory, two CD8 naive and one CD8 memory plate. General observations from the study: There were few donors, and this limited the genetic and exposure-history diversity represented.

TCRdb's copy holds only in-frame clones and misses some; the assay was immunoSEQ multiplex PCR. The repertoire consists of roughly 760,000 clones, with roughly 70% occurring once and the leading ten covering 1.5% to 2%. A remark on this clone: Its antigen is not identified.

The CDR3 spans 13 residues. The trim removed 7 bases at V and 2 bases at J, leaving 5 bases unmatched. In germline, CDR1 is SQVTM, CDR2 ANQGSEA. Sequencing was carried out using memory CD4+ T cells sorted from blood. Described subset: CD45RA-negative fraction. J is TRBJ2-7 and V is TRBV29-1, with 10 bases matching TRBD2. This sequence originates from a woman aged 25-40 years in good health. In DNA form, the CDR3 reads TGCAGCGCCGGACTAGCGGAGCCCTACGAGCAGTACTTC. As protein: CSAGLAEPYEQYF.